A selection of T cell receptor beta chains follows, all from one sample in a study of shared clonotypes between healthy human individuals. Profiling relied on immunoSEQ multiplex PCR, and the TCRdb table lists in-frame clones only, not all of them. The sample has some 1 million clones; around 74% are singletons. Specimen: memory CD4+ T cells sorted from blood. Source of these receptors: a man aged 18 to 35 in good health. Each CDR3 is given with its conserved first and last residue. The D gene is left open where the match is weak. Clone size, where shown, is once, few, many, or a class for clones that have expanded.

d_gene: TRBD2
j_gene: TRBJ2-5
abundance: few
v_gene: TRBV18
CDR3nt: TGTGCCAGCTCACCTCAATTGACTAGCGGGTCCCAAGAGACCCAGTACTTC
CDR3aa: CASSPQLTSGSQETQYF

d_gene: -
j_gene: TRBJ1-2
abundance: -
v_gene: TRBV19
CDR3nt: TGTGCCAGTAGTGCCTCCTCGGGAGGGAACTATGGCTACACCTTC
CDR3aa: CASSASSGGNYGYTF

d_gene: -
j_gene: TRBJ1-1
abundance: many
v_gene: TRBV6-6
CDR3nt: TGTGCCAGCATGCGTGCTTTCTTT
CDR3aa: CASMRAFF

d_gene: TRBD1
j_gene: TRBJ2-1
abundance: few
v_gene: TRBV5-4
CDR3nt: TGTGCCAGCAGCCGACTCGGACAGGATTACTACAATGAGCAGTTCTTC
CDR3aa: CASSRLGQDYYNEQFF

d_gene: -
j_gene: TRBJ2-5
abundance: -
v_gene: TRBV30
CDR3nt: TGTGCCTGGAGAAGGAGGGGGGCAGGTGAGACCCAGTACTTC
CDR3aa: CAWRRRGAGETQYF

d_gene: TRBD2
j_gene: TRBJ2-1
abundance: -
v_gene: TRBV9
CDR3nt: TGTGCCAGCAGCCAATGGACTAGCGGGAGCTCCTACAATGAGCAGTTCTTC
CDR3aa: CASSQWTSGSSYNEQFF

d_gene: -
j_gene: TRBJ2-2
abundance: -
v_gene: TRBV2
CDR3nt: TGTGCCAGCATCCGGGACACCGGGGAGCTGTTTTTT
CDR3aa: CASIRDTGELFF

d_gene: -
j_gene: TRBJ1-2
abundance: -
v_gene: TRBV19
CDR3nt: TGTGCCAGTGCATCGGGGGCTTGGGACTATGGCTACACCTTC
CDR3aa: CASASGAWDYGYTF

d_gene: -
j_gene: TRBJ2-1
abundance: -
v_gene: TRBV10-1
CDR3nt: TGCGCCAGCAGTGAGTCGATAGTCGGGGGATCTGAGCAGTTCTTC
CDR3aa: CASSESIVGGSEQFF

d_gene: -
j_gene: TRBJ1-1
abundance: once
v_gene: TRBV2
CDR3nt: TGTGCCAGCAAAGGACAGATGAACACTGAAGCTTTCTTT
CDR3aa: CASKGQMNTEAFF

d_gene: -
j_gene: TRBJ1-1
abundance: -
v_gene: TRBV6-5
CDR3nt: TGTGCCAGCAGTCGCCCGGGACGGAAGAACACTGAAGCTTTCTTT
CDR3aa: CASSRPGRKNTEAFF

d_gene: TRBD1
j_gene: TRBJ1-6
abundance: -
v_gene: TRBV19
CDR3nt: TGTGCCAGTAGGTCCGGGACAGGGGTTAATTCACCCCTCCACTTT
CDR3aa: CASRSGTGVNSPLHF

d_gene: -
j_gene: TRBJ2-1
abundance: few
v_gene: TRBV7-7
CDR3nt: TGTGCTAGCAGCTCTCTGGGGGCAGGGGAGCAGTTCTTC
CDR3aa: CASSSLGAGEQFF

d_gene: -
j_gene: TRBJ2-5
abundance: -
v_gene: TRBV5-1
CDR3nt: TGCGCCAGCAGCTTGACAGGCCGAGAGACCCAGTACTTC
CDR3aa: CASSLTGRETQYF

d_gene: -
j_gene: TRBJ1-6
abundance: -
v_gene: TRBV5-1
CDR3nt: TGCGCCAGCAGCTTGGGGCAAGAGAATTCACCCCTCCACTTT
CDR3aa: CASSLGQENSPLHF

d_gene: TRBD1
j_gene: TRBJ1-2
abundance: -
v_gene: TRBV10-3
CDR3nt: TGTGCCATCAGGGGGGGACAGGGGCGAGAGGATGGCTACACCTTC
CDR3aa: CAIRGGQGREDGYTF

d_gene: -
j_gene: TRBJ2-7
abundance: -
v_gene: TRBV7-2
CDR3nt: TGTGCCAGCAGCCTAAGGGTCCTCTCCTACGAGCAGTACTTC
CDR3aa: CASSLRVLSYEQYF